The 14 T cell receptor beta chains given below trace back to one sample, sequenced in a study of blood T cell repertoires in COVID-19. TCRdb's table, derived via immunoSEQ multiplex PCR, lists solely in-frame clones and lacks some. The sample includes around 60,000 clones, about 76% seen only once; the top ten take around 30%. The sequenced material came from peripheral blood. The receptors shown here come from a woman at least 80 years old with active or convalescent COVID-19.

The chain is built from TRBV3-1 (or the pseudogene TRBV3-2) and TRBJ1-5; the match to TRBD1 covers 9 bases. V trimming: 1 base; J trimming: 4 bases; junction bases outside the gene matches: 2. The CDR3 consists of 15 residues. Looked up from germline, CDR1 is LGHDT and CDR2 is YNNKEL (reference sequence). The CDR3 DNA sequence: TGTGCCAGCAGCCAAGGGGACAGGGAAAATCAGCCCCAGCATTTT. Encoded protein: CASSQGDRENQPQHF.

CDR3: CASSYFGPSYEQYF. As DNA, the CDR3 is TGTGCCAGCAGTTACTTTGGGCCCTCCTACGAGCAGTACTTC. The rearrangement links TRBV6-2 or TRBV6-3 to TRBJ2-7; D call uncertain. The CDR3 consists of 14 residues. Germline lookup yields CDR1 MNHEY and CDR2 SVGEGT. Trimming removed 1 base from V and 0 bases from J, with 7 bases in between.

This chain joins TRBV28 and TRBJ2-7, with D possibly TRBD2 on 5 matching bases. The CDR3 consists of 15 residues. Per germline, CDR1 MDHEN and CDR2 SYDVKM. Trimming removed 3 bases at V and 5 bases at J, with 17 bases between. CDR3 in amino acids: CASSFSTTGVHEQYF. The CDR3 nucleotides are TGTGCCAGCAGTTTTAGTACCACCGGGGTCCACGAGCAGTACTTC.

CDR3 nucleotides: TGTGCCATCAGTGAGGTGGCCGCCTCTGGAAACACCATATATTTT. Protein product: CAISEVAASGNTIYF. V gene TRBV10-3 combines with J gene TRBJ1-3, with D hard to call. This CDR3 contains 15 residues. V was trimmed by 2 bases and J by 0 bases, leaving 8 bases between them. Germline values: CDR1 ENHRY, CDR2 SYGVKD.

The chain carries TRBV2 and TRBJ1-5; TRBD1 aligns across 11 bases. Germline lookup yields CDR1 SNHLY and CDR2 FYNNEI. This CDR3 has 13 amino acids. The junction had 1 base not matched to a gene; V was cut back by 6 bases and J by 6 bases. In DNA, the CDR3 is TGTGCCAGCAGAGGACAGGGGGCTCAGCCCCAGCATTTT. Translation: CASRGQGAQPQHF.

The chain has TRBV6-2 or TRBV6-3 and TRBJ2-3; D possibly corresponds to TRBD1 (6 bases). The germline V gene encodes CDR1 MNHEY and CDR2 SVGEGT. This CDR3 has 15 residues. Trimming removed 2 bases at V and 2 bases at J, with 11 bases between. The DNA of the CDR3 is TGTGCCAGCAGTTACCTGGACAGATCCACAGATACGCAGTATTTT. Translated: CASSYLDRSTDTQYF.

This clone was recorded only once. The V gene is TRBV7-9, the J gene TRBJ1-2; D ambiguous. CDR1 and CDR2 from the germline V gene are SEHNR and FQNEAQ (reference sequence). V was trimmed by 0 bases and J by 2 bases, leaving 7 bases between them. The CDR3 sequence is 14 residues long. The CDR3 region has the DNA TGTGCCAGCAGCTTAGCGCGGCAGAACTATGGCTACACCTTC. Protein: CASSLARQNYGYTF.

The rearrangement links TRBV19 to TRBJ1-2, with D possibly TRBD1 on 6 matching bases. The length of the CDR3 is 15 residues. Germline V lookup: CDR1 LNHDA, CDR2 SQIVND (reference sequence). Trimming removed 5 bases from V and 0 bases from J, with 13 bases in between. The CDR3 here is CASSPHRETNYGYTF. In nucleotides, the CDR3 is TGTGCCAGTAGTCCCCACAGGGAAACTAACTATGGCTACACCTTC.

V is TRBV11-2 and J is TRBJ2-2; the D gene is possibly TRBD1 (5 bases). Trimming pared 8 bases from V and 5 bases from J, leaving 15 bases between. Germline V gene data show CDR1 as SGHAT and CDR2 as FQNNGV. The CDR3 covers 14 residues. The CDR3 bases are TGTGCCAGCCAGGGCAGTGGGCTGACCGGGGAGCTGTTTTTT. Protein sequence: CASQGSGLTGELFF.

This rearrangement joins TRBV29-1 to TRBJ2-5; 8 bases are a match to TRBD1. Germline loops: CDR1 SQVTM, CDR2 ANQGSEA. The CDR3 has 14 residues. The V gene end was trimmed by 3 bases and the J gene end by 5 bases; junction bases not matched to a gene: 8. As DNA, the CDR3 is TGCAGCGTTGACCTGACAGGGGAGAGGGAGACCCAGTACTTC. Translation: CSVDLTGERETQYF. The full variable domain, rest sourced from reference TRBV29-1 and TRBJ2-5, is SAVISQKPSRDICQRGTSLTIQCQVDSQVTMMFWYRQQPGQSLTLIATANQGSEATYESGFVIDKFPISRPNLTFSTLTVSNMSPEDSSIYLCSVDLTGERETQYFGPGTRLLVL.

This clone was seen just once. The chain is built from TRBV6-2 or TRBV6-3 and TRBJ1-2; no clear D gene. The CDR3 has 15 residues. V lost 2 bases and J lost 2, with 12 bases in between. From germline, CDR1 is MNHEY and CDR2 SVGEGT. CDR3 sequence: CASSYGGARNYGYTF. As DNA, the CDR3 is TGTGCCAGCAGTTACGGCGGAGCTAGAAACTATGGCTACACCTTC.

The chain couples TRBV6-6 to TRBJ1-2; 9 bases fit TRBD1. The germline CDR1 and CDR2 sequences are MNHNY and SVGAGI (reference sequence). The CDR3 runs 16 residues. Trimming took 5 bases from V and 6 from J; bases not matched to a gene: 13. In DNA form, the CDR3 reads TGTGCCAGCAGTAGACAGGGGGGAAAGCGAAATCATGGCTACACCTTC. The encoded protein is CASSRQGGKRNHGYTF.

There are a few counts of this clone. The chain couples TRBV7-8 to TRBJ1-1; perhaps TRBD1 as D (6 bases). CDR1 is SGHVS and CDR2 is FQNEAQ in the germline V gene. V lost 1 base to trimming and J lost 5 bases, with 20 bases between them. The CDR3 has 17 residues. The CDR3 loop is CASSLGDGTDSLTEAFF. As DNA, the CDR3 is TGTGCCAGCAGCTTAGGAGACGGGACGGACAGCCTAACTGAAGCTTTCTTT.

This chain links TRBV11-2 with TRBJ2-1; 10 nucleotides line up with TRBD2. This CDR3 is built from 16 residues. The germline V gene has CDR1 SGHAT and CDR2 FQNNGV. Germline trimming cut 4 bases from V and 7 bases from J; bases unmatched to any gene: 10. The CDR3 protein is CASSSKRGGPKNEQFF. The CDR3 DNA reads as TGTGCCAGCAGCTCAAAGCGGGGGGGCCCAAAAAATGAGCAGTTCTTC.